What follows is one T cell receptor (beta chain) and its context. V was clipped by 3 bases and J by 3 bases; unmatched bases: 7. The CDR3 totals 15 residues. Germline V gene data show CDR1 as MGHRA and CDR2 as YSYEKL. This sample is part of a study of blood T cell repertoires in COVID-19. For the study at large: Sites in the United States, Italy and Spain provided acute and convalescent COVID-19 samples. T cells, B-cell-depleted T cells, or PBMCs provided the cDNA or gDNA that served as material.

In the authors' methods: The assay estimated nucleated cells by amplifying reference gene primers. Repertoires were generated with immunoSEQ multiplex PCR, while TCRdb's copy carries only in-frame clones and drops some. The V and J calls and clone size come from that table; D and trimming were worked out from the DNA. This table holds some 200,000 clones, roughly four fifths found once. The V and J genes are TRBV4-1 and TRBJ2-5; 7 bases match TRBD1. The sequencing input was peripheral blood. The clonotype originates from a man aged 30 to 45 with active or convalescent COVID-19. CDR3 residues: CASSHGDRAEETQYF. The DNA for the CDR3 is TGCGCCAGCAGCCACGGAGACAGGGCCGAAGAGACCCAGTACTTC.